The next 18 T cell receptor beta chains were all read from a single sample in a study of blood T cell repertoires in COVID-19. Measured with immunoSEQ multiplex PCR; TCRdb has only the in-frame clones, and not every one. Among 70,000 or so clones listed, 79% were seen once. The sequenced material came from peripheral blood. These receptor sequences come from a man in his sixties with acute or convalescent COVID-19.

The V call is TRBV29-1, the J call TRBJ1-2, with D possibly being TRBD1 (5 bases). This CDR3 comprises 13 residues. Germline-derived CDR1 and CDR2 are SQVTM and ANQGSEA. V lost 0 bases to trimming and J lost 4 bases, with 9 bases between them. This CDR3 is CSVEERQGYGYTF. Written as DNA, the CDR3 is TGCAGCGTTGAAGAGAGGCAGGGCTATGGCTACACCTTC.

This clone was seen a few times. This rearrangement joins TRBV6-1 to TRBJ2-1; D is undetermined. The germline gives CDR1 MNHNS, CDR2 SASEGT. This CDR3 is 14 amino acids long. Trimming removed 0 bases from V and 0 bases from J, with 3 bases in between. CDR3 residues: CASSEASSYNEQFF. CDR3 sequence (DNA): TGTGCCAGCAGTGAAGCGAGCTCCTACAATGAGCAGTTCTTC.

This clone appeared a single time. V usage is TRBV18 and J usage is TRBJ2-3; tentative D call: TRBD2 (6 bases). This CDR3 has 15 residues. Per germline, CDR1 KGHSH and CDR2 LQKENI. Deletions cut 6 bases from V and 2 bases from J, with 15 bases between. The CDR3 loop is CASSPWGDHTDTQYF. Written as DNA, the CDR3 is TGTGCCAGCTCCCCCTGGGGGGATCACACAGATACGCAGTATTTT.

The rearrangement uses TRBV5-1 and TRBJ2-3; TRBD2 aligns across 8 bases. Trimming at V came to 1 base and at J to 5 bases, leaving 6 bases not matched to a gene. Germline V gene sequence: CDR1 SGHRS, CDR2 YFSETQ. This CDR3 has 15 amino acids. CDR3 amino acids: CASSLLAGGGDTQYF. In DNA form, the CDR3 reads TGCGCCAGCAGCTTGTTGGCGGGGGGCGGAGATACGCAGTATTTT.

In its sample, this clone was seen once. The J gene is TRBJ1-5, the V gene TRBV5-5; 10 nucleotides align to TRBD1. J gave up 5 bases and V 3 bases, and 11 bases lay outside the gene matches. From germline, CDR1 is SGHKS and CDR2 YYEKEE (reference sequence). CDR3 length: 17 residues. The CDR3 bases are TGTGCCAGCAGCTCGACAGGGGGCAGAGGGTTAGATCAGCCCCAGCATTTT. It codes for CASSSTGGRGLDQPQHF.

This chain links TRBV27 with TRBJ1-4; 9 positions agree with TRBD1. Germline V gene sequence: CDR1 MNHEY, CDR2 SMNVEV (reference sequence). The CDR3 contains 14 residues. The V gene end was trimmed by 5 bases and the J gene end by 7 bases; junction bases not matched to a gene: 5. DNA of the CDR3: TGTGCCAGCAGTCTACAGGGGGCGGGTGAAAAACTGTTTTTT. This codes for CASSLQGAGEKLFF.

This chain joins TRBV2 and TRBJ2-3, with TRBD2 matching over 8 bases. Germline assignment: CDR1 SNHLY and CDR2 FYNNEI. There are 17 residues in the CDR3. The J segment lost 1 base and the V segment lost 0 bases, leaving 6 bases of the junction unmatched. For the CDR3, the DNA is TGTGCCAGCAGTGAAGCGCTTCTGCGGGGGGGCACAGATACGCAGTATTTT. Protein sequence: CASSEALLRGGTDTQYF. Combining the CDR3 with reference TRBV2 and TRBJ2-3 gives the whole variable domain EPEVTQTPSHQVTQMGQEVILRCVPISNHLYFYWYRQILGQKVEFLVSFYNNEISEKSEIFDDQFSVERPDGSNFTLKIRSTKLEDSAMYFCASSEALLRGGTDTQYFGPGTRLTVL.

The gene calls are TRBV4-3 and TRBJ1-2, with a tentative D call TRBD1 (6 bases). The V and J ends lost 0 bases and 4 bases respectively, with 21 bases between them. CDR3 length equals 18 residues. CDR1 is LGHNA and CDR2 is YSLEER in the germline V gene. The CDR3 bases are TGCGCCAGCAGCCAAGATTTTAATGGGTGGGGGCGTATCTATGGCTACACCTTC. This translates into CASSQDFNGWGRIYGYTF.

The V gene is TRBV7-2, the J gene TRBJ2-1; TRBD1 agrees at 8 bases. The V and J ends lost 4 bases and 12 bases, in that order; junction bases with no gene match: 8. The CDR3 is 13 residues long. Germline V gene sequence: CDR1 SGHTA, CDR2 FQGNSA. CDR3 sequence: CASSSGTGFWQFF. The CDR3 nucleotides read TGTGCCAGCAGCTCCGGGACAGGTTTTTGGCAGTTCTTC.

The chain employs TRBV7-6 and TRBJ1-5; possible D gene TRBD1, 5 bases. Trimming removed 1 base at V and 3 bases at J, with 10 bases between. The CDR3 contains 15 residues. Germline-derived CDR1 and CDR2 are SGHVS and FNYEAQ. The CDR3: CASSLGPGNNQPQHF. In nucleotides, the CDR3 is TGTGCCAGCAGCTTAGGTCCAGGGAACAATCAGCCCCAGCATTTT.

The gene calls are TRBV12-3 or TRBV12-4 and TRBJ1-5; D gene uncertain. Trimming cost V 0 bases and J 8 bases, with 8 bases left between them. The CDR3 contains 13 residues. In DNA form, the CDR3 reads TGTGCCAGCAGTTTAGCAGAGATGGAGCCCCAGCATTTT. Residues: CASSLAEMEPQHF.

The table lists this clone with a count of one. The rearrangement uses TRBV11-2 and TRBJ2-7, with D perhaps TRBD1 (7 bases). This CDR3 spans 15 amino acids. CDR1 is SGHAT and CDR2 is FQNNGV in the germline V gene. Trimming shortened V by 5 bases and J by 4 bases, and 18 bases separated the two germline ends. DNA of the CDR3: TGTGCCAGCAGCCAGGAGGGAAGGGGGCAATACGAGCAGTACTTC. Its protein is CASSQEGRGQYEQYF.

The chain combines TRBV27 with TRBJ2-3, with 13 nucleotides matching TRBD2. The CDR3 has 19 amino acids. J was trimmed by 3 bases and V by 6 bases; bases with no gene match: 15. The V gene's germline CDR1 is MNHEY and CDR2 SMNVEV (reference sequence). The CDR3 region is CASSLTGFPGLAGTDTQYF. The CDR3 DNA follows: TGTGCCAGCAGCCTGACAGGGTTTCCGGGACTAGCGGGGACAGATACGCAGTATTTT.

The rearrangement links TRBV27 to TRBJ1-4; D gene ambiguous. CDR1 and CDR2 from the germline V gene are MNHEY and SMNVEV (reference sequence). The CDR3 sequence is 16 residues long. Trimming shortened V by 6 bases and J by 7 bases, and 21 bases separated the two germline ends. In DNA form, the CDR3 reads TGTGCCAGCAGCCTGCTGGGTGCTGCTGAGGGTGAAAAACTGTTTTTT. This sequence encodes CASSLLGAAEGEKLFF.

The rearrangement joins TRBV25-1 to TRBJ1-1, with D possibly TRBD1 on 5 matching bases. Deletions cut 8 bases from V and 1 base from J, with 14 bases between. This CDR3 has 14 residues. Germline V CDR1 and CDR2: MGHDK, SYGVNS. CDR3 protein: CASGRGGSNTEAFF. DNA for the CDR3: TGTGCCAGCGGACGGGGGGGGTCGAACACTGAAGCTTTCTTT.

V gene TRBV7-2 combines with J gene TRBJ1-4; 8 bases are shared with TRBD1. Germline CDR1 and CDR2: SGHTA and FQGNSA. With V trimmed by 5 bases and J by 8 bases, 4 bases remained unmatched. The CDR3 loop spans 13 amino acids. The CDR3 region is CASSRRQGEKLFF. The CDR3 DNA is TGTGCCAGCAGCCGTCGACAGGGGGAAAAACTGTTTTTT.

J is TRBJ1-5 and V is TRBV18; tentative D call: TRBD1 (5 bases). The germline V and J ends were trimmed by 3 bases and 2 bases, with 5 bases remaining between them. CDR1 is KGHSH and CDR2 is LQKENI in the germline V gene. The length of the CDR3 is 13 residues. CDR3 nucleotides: TGTGCCAGCTCACCGACAGGCAATCAGCCCCAGCATTTT. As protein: CASSPTGNQPQHF.

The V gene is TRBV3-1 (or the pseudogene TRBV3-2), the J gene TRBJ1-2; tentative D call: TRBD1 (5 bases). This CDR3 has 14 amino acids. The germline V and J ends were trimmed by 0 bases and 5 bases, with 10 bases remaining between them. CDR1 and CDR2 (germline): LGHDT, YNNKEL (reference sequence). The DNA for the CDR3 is TGTGCCAGCAGCCAAGATCAGGCAGGGTATGGCTACACCTTC. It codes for CASSQDQAGYGYTF.